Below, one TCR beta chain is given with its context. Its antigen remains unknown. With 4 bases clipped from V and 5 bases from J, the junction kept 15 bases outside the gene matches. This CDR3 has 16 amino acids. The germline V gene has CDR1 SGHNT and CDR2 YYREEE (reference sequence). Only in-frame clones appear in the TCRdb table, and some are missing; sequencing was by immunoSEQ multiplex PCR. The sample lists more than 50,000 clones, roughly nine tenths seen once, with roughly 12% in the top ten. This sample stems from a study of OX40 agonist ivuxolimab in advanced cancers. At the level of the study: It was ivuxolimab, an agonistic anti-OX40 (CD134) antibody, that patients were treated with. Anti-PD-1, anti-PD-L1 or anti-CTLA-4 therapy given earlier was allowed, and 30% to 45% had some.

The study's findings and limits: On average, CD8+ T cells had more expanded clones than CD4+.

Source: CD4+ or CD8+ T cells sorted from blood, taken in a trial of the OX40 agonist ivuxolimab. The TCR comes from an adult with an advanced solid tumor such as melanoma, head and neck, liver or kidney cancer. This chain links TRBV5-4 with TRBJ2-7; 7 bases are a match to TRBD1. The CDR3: CASSPSGDRVIHEQYF. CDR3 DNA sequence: TGTGCCAGCAGCCCCTCGGGCGACAGGGTCATTCACGAGCAGTACTTC.